A selection of T cell receptor beta chains follows, all from one sample in a study of a mutant IDH1 vaccine in newly diagnosed glioma. Only in-frame clones appear in the TCRdb table, and some are missing; sequencing was by immunoSEQ multiplex PCR. Of more than 55,000 clones listed, around 80% are singletons. These receptors lack a known antigen. This specimen consisted of PBMCs, obtained from a glioma patient whose treatment included an IDH1 peptide vaccine. The receptors originated from a woman aged 35 to 49 with glioma. Some clones in this sample may be carry-over from other donors' samples. CDR3s include the opening cysteine and the closing phenylalanine or tryptophan. A D gene is named only where the DNA matches it firmly. Clone size is shown for a subset of rows, as once, few, many or a class of expanded clone.

V	D	size	J	DNA	CDR3
TRBV7-9	TRBD1	once	TRBJ2-6	TGTGCCAGCAGCTCTCAGGGGGCAGGGGCCAACGTCCTGACTTTC	CASSSQGAGANVLTF
TRBV4-1	-	-	TRBJ1-2	TGCGCCAGCAGCCAAGATCATGAGGGGCCTAGCTATGGCTACACCTTC	CASSQDHEGPSYGYTF
TRBV11-2	-	-	TRBJ1-1	TGTGCCAGCAGCTTAGGAGGGAACACTGAAGCTTTCTTT	CASSLGGNTEAFF
TRBV19	-	-	TRBJ1-4	TGTGCCAGTAGAACAGAGTTCCACTCGGGAAAACTGTTTTTT	CASRTEFHSGKLFF
TRBV5-1	TRBD1	-	TRBJ2-5	TGCGCCAGCAGCTTGGGGACAGGAGAGACCCAGTACTTC	CASSLGTGETQYF
TRBV19	-	-	TRBJ2-7	TGTGCCAGTAGTAATGGGGGGCGCTTAACCTACGAGCAGTACTTC	CASSNGGRLTYEQYF
TRBV5-4	-	-	TRBJ1-1	TGTGCCAGCAGCTTGGGGGGTCAGGGGGCTTTCTTT	CASSLGGQGAFF
TRBV6-1	-	-	TRBJ2-1	TGTGCCAGCAGTGAAGTAAGTGGCGGGGCCTACAATGAGCAGTTCTTC	CASSEVSGGAYNEQFF
TRBV5-1	-	once	TRBJ1-1	TGCGCCAGCAGCTTATCTCTGAACACTGAAGCTTTCTTT	CASSLSLNTEAFF
TRBV11-2	-	-	TRBJ1-2	TGTGCCAGCAGCTTAGGGCAGTATGGCTACACCTTC	CASSLGQYGYTF
TRBV7-2	TRBD2	-	TRBJ2-1	TGTGCCAGCAGCTCCCGAAGCGGGGGGCTCCACAATGAGCAGTTCTTC	CASSSRSGGLHNEQFF